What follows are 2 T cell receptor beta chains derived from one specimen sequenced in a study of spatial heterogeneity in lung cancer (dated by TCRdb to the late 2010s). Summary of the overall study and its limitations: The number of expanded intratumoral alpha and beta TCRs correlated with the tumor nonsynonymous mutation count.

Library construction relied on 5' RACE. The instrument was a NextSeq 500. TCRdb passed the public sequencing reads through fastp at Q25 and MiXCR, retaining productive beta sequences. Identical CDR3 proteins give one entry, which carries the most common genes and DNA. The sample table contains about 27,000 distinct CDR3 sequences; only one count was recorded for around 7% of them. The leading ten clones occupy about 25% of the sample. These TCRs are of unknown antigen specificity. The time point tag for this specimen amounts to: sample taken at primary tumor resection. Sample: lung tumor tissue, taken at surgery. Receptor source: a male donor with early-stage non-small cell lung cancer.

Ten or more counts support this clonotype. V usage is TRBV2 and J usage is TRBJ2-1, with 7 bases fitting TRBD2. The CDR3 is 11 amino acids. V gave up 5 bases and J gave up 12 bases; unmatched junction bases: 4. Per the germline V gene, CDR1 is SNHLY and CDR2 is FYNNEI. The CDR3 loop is CASSRGGSQFF. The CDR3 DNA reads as TGTGCCAGCAGTAGGGGAGGGTCGCAGTTCTTC.

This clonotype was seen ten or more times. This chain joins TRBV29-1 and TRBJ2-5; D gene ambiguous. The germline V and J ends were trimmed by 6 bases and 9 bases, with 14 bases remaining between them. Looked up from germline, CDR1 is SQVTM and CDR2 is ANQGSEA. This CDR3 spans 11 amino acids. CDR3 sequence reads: CSVGPQAAQYF. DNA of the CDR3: TGCAGCGTAGGCCCTCAGGCGGCCCAGTACTTC.